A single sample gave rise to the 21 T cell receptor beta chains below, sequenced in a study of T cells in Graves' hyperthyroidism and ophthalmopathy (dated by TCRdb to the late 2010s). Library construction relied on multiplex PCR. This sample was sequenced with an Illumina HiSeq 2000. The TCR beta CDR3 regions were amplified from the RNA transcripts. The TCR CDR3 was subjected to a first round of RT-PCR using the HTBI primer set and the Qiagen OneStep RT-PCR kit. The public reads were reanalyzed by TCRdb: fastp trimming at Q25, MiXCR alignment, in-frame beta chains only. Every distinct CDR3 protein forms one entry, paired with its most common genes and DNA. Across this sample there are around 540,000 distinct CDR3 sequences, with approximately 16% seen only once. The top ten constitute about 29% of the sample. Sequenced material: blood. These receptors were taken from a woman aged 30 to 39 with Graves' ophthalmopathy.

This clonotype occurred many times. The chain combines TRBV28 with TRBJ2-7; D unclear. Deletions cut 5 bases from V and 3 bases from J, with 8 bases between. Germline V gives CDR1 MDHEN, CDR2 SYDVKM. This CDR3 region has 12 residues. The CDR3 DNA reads TGTGCCAGCAGTCCCATTTACTACGAGCAGTACTTC. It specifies CASSPIYYEQYF.

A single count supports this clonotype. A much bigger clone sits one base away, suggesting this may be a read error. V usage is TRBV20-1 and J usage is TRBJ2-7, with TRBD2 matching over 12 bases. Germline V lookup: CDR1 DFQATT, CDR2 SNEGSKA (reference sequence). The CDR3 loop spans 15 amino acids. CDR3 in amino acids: CSAKKGTSGSYEQHF. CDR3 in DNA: TGCAGTGCCAAAAAAGGGACTAGCGGGTCCTACGAGCAGCACTTC.

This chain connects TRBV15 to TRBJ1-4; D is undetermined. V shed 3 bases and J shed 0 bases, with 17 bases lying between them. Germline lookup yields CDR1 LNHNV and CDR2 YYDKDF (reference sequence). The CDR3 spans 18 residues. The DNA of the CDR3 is TGTGCCACCAGCAGGGTACGGGCAACCTCTACAACTAATGAAAAACTGTTTTTT. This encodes CATSRVRATSTTNEKLFF.

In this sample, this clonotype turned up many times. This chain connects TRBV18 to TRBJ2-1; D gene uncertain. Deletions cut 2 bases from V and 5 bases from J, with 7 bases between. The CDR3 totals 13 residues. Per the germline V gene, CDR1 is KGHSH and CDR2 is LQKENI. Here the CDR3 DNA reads TGTGCCAGCTCACCAGCTCGAGACAATGAGCAGTTCTTC. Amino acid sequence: CASSPARDNEQFF. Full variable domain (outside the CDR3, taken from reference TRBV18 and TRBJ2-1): NAGVMQNPRHLVRRRGQEARLRCSPMKGHSHVYWYRQLPEEGLKFMVYLQKENIIDESGMPKERFSAEFPKEGPSILRIQQVVRGDSAAYFCASSPARDNEQFFGPGTRLTVL.

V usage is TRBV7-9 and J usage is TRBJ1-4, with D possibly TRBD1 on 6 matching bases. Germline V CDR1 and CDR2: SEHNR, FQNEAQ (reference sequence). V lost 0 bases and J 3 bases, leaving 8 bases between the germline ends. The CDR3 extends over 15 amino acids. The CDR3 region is CASSLAQGSNEKLFF. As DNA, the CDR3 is TGTGCCAGCAGCTTAGCACAGGGATCTAATGAAAAACTGTTTTTT.

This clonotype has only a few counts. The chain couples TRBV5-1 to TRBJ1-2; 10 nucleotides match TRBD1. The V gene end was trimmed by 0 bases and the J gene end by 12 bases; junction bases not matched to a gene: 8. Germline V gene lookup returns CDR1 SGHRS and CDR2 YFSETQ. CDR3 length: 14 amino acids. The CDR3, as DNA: TGCGCCAGCAGCTTGGGTTCGACAGGGGGCCTGCACACCTTC. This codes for CASSLGSTGGLHTF.

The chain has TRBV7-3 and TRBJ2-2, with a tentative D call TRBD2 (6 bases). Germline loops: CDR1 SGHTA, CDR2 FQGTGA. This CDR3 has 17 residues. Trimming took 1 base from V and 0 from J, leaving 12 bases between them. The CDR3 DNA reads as TGTGCCAGCAGCTTAAGCCCGGGAGCAGCGAACACCGGGGAGCTGTTTTTT. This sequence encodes CASSLSPGAANTGELFF.

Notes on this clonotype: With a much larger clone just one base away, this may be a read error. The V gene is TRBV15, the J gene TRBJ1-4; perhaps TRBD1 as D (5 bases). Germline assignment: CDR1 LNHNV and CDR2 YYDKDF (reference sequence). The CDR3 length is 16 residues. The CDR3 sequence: CATSRDQGATNEELFF. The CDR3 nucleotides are TGTGCCACCAGCAGAGATCAAGGGGCAACTAATGAAGAACTGTTTTTT.

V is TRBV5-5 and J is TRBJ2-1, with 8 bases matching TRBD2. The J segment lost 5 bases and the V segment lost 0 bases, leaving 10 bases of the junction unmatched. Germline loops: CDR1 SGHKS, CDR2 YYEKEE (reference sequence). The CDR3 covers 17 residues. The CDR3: CASSLAPGTRSDNEQFF. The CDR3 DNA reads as TGTGCCAGCAGCTTGGCCCCCGGGACTAGGTCGGACAATGAGCAGTTCTTC.

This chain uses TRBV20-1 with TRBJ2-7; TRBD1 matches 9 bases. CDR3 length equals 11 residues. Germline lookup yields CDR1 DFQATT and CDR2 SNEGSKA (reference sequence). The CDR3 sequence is CRPGQGYEQYF. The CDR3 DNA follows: TGCAGACCGGGACAGGGTTACGAGCAGTACTTC.

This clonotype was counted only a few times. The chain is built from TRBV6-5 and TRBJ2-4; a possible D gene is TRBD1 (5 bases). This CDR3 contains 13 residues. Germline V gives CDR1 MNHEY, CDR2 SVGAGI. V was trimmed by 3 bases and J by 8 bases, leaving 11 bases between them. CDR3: CASSYAGNYIQYF. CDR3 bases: TGTGCCAGCAGTTATGCAGGGAACTACATTCAGTACTTC.

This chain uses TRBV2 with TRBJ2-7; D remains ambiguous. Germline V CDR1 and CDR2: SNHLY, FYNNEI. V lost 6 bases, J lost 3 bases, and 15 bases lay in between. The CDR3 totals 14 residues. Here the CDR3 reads CASRVSGSVYEQYF. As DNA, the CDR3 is TGTGCCAGCAGGGTCTCGGGTTCTGTCTACGAGCAGTACTTC.

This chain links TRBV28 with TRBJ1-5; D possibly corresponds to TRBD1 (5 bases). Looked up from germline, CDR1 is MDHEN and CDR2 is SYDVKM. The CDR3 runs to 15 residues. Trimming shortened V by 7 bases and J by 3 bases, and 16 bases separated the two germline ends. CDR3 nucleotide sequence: TGTGCCAGCACCCCGCAGCAGGGTCCCAATCAGCCCCAGCATTTT. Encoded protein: CASTPQQGPNQPQHF.

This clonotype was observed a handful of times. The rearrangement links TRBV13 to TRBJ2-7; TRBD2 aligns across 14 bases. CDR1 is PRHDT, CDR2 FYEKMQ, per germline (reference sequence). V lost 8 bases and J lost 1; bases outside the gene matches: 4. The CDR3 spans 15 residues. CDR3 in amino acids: CASRGLAGVSYEQYF. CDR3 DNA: TGTGCCAGCCGGGGACTAGCGGGGGTATCCTACGAGCAGTACTTC.

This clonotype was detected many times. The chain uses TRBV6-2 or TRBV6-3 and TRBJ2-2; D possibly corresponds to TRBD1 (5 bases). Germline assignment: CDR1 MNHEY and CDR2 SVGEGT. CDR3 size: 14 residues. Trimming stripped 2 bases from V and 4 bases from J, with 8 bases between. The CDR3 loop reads CASSYSDSTGELFF. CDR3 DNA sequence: TGTGCCAGCAGTTACAGCGACAGCACCGGGGAGCTGTTTTTT.

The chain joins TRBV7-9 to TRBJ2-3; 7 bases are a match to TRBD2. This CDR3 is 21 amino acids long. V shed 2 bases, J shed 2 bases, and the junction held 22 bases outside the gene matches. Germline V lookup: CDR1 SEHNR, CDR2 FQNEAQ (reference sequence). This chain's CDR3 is CASSLYLRLALIPFPTDTQYF. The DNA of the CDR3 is TGTGCCAGCAGCTTATACTTGAGACTAGCTTTAATACCCTTTCCCACAGATACGCAGTATTTT.

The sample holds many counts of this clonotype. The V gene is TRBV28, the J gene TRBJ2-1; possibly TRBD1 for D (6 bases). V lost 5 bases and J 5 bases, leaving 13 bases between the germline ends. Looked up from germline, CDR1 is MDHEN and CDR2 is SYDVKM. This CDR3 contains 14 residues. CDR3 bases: TGTGCCAGCAGTACCCGGACAGATAACAATGAGCAGTTCTTC. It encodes CASSTRTDNNEQFF.

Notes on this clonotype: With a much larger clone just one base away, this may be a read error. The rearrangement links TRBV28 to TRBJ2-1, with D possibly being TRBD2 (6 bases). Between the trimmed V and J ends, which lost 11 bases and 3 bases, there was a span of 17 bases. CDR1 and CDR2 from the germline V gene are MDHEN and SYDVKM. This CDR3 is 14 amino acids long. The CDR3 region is CAPRLESFYNEQFF. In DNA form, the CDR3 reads TGTGCCCCCCGACTAGAGAGCTTCTACAATGAGCAGTTCTTC.

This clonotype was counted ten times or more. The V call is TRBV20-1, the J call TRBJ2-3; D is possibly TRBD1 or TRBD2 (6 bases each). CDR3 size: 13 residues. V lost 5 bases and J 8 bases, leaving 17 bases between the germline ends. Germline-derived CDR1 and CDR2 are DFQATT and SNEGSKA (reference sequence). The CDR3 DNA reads TGCAGTGCTCGGGGGCAGGGGAAAGGTACGCAGTATTTT. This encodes CSARGQGKGTQYF.

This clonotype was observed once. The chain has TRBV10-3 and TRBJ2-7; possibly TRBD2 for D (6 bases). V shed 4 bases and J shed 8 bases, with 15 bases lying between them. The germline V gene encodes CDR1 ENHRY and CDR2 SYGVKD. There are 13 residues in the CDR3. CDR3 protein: CAISVSLDYQQYF. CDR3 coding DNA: TGTGCCATCAGTGTATCCCTGGACTATCAGCAGTACTTC.

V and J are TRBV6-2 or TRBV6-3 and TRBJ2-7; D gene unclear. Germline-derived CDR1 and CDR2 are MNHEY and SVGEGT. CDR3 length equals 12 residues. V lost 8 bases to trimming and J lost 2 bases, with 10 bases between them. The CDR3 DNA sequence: TGTGCCAGCGGATTAGCTACCTACGAGCAGTACTTC. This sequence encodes CASGLATYEQYF.